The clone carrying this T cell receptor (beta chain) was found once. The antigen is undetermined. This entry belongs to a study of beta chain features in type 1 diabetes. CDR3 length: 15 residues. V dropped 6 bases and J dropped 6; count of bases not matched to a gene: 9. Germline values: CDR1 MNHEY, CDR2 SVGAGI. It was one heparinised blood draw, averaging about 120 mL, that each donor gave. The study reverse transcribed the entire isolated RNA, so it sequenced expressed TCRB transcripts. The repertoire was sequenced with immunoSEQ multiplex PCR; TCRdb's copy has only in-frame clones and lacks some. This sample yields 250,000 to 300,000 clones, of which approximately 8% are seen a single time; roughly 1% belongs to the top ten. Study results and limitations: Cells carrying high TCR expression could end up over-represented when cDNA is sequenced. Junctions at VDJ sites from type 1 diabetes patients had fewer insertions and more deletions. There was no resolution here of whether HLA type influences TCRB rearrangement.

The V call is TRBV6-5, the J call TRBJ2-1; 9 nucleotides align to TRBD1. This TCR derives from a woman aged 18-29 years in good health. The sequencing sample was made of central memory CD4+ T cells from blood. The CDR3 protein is CASRTDRGFRNEQFF. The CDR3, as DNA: TGTGCCAGCAGGACAGACAGGGGGTTCCGCAATGAGCAGTTCTTC.